The rows below give T cell receptor beta chains drawn from one sample of a study of CDR3 diversity in severe acne. TCRdb independently ran MiXCR on the PCR reads; one entry per CDR3 protein. The repertoire holds some 85,000 distinct CDR3 sequences, with roughly 49% as singletons. Sequencing was performed on blood. The receptors were sampled from a male donor with severe acne vulgaris. Both conserved end residues are part of each CDR3. D genes are given only for firm matches. Size values are once, few and many counts, or a class for expanded clones, and some rows have none.

abundance	v_gene	d_gene	j_gene	CDR3nt	CDR3aa
-	TRBV7-8	TRBD1	TRBJ1-2	TGTGCCAGCAGCTTAAGCTTGGGCAGGGGGCTAGGCTACACCTTC	CASSLSLGRGLGYTF
many	TRBV2	-	TRBJ1-5	TGTGCCAGCAGTGAAAACCGGGATCAGCCCCAGCATTTT	CASSENRDQPQHF
-	TRBV24-1	-	TRBJ1-2	TGTGCCACCAGGGGCGAGGGCGACTATGGCTACACCTTC	CATRGEGDYGYTF
-	TRBV10-3	TRBD1	TRBJ2-7	TGTGCCATCTCCGGACAGGGCCTGAACGAGCAGTACTTC	CAISGQGLNEQYF
-	TRBV6-4	TRBD2	TRBJ2-3	TGTGCCAGCAGTGTAGTCCGCGGGGGGGTGGATACGCAGTATTTT	CASSVVRGGVDTQYF
-	TRBV18	TRBD2	TRBJ2-2	TGTGCCAGCTCCCCGGGACTAGCGGGAGCCGGGGAGCTGTTTTTT	CASSPGLAGAGELFF
-	TRBV7-2	TRBD1	TRBJ2-5	TGTGCCAGCAGCTTAGCCGGACAGGACCAAGAGACCCAGTACTTC	CASSLAGQDQETQYF
many	TRBV25-1	-	TRBJ1-1	TGTGCCAGCAGTGAACGGCAGGGCCACACTGAAGCTTTCTTT	CASSERQGHTEAFF
-	TRBV28	-	TRBJ1-3	TGTGCCAGCATGGGGGCGATTCTGGGAAACACCATATATTTT	CASMGAILGNTIYF
once	TRBV20-1	-	TRBJ1-5	TGCAGTGCTAGATCCTCGGACTGGGCGAGCAATCAGCCCCAGCATTTT	CSARSSDWASNQPQHF
-	TRBV20-1	-	TRBJ2-7	TGCAGCGCAACGGGTCCCTCCTACGAGCAGTACTTC	CSATGPSYEQYF
once	TRBV7-6	TRBD2	TRBJ2-7	TGTGCCAGCAGCTTAGACATCCTAGCGGGAGACGACGAGCAGTACTTC	CASSLDILAGDDEQYF
-	TRBV20-1	-	TRBJ2-1	TGCAGTGCTGGCGGGCGGACCTCCTACAATGAGCAGTTCTTC	CSAGGRTSYNEQFF
-	TRBV29-1	TRBD1	TRBJ1-1	TGCAGCGTTGCCCCGCAGGGGGGGATTATGAACACTGAAGCTTTCTTT	CSVAPQGGIMNTEAFF
-	TRBV15	TRBD2	TRBJ2-1	TGTGCCACCAGCATTGGACTAGCGGGAGTGCAGTTCTTC	CATSIGLAGVQFF